This T cell receptor beta chain was recorded in a study of T cells in Graves' hyperthyroidism and ophthalmopathy. What was amplified from RNA transcripts were TCR beta CDR3 regions. With the HTBI primer set, the TCR CDR3 went through a first round of RT-PCR. Each CDR3 protein gets one entry after TCRdb re-called the multiplex PCR reads with MiXCR. The table shows 500,000 to 600,000 distinct CDR3 sequences, with over 45% occurring only once. The CDR3 is 15 amino acids. Germline V gene lookup returns CDR1 LNHDA and CDR2 SQIVND (reference sequence). The ends lost 6 bases at V and 6 bases at J; junction bases unmatched: 8. Findings and limits, study-wide: Most thyroid clonotypes expanded above 0.001 appeared in blood too. Before onset, ophthalmopathy was predicted by the model a median about six months earlier. Through a model of 13 V-J features, ophthalmopathy was separated from stable hyperthyroidism.

Points on this clonotype: As yet, its antigen is unknown.

The source of this sequence is an adult woman with Graves' disease, either hyperthyroidism or ophthalmopathy (not recorded which). The chain couples TRBV19 to TRBJ2-2; 9 bases are shared with TRBD2. Sequencing used peripheral blood or thyroid tissue (not recorded which). Here the CDR3 reads CASSIVAGGAGELFF. CDR3 DNA sequence: TGTGCCAGTAGCATCGTGGCGGGAGGGGCCGGGGAGCTGTTTTTT.